These 22 T cell receptor beta chains came from one sample sequenced in a study of blood T cell repertoires in COVID-19. Clones were read by immunoSEQ multiplex PCR, and TCRdb kept only the in-frame ones, dropping some. The sample includes 100,000 to 150,000 clones, 88% seen only once; the top ten take 10%. The sample comprised peripheral blood. The receptor set was obtained from a man aged 45-60 years with acute or convalescent COVID-19.

V usage is TRBV6-1 and J usage is TRBJ1-2, with D hard to call. Trimming took 4 bases from V and 0 from J, leaving 15 bases between them. CDR1 and CDR2 from the germline V gene are MNHNS and SASEGT. The CDR3 has 16 residues. CDR3 nucleotide sequence: TGTGCCAGCAGTGTTCAAGGAGGACTCCCTAACTATGGCTACACCTTC. Its translation is CASSVQGGLPNYGYTF.

A remark on this clone: This same CDR3 is encoded by further DNA sequences in the sample. This sequence joins TRBV7-9 and TRBJ2-7; a possible D gene is TRBD1 (5 bases). CDR1 and CDR2 (germline): SEHNR, FQNEAQ (reference sequence). This CDR3 comprises 13 residues. V was clipped by 2 bases and J by 2 bases, with 7 bases between them. CDR3 sequence: CASSLQGAYEQYF. CDR3 nucleotide sequence: TGTGCCAGCAGCTTACAGGGCGCCTACGAGCAGTACTTC.

This chain connects TRBV7-6 to TRBJ2-7, with TRBD1 matching over 11 bases. Germline V gene data show CDR1 as SGHVS and CDR2 as FNYEAQ. The CDR3 loop spans 15 amino acids. With V trimmed by 6 bases and J by 4 bases, 8 bases remained unmatched. The CDR3 coding sequence is TGTGCCAGCAGTCCCGGGACAGGGGGTATGTACGAGCAGTACTTC. Encoded protein: CASSPGTGGMYEQYF.

V is TRBV25-1 and J is TRBJ2-7; the D gene is possibly TRBD1 (8 bases). The germline CDR1 and CDR2 sequences are MGHDK and SYGVNS. The CDR3 spans 15 residues. V dropped 5 bases and J dropped 5 bases, with 19 bases sitting between them. CDR3 DNA sequence: TGTGCCAGCAGTAGGGGGGGCAGGGGGCCTGACGAGCAGTACTTC. Its translation: CASSRGGRGPDEQYF.

V and J are TRBV11-2 and TRBJ1-1, with unresolved D. Germline V gene sequence: CDR1 SGHAT, CDR2 FQNNGV. V dropped 1 base and J dropped 0 bases, with 6 bases sitting between them. CDR3 size: 14 residues. The CDR3 reads CASSLGGMNTEAFF. DNA for the CDR3: TGTGCCAGCAGCTTAGGAGGGATGAACACTGAAGCTTTCTTT.

The rearrangement uses TRBV4-1 and TRBJ2-5, with a tentative D call TRBD2 (6 bases). The ends were cut back, 4 bases at V and 2 bases at J, with 14 bases in the middle. The CDR3 length is 15 residues. Germline loops: CDR1 MGHRA, CDR2 YSYEKL. The CDR3: CASSLRSTSQETQYF. The CDR3 coding sequence is TGCGCCAGCAGCCTACGATCGACTAGTCAAGAGACCCAGTACTTC.

This chain uses TRBV5-1 with TRBJ2-3; 7 positions agree with TRBD2. The trim removed 5 bases at V and 0 bases at J, leaving 6 bases unmatched. The germline CDR1 and CDR2 sequences are SGHRS and YFSETQ. The CDR3 extends over 15 amino acids. CDR3 in amino acids: CASSRPSGSTDTQYF. The DNA for the CDR3 is TGCGCCAGCAGTCGCCCTAGCGGCAGCACAGATACGCAGTATTTT.

This clone has more than one count but fewer than ten. This chain links TRBV20-1 with TRBJ1-4; tentative D call: TRBD1 (5 bases). V lost 3 bases to trimming and J lost 4 bases, with 15 bases between them. CDR1 DFQATT and CDR2 SNEGSKA come from the germline V gene (reference sequence). The CDR3 extends over 15 amino acids. The CDR3, as DNA: TGCAGTGCTAGTAAACAGGCGCTTCTTAATGAAAAACTGTTTTTT. It codes for CSASKQALLNEKLFF.

The chain recombines TRBV6-6 with TRBJ2-5; TRBD1 agrees at 8 bases. With V trimmed by 0 bases and J by 4 bases, 4 bases remained unmatched. Germline V gene sequence: CDR1 MNHNY, CDR2 SVGAGI (reference sequence). The CDR3 runs to 15 residues. The CDR3 loop is CASSYSQGAGETQYF. The CDR3 nucleotides are TGTGCCAGCAGTTACTCCCAGGGGGCGGGAGAGACCCAGTACTTC.

V gene TRBV6-1 combines with J gene TRBJ2-7, with D possibly TRBD1 on 5 matching bases. This CDR3 comprises 16 residues. Trimming took 2 bases from V and 6 from J, leaving 20 bases between them. CDR1 and CDR2 from the germline V gene are MNHNS and SASEGT. The CDR3 DNA reads as TGTGCCAGCAGTGAACAGGGTCTATTACGACGAAGCGAGCAGTACTTC. This translates into CASSEQGLLRRSEQYF.

The CDR3 loop reads CASSEGLAGGGETQYF. DNA for the CDR3: TGTGCCAGCAGTGAAGGACTAGCGGGGGGCGGGGAGACCCAGTACTTC. This sequence joins TRBV6-1 and TRBJ2-5; 13 nucleotides line up with TRBD2. CDR3 length: 16 residues. With V trimmed by 1 base and J by 5 bases, 4 bases remained unmatched. Germline V gene lookup returns CDR1 MNHNS and CDR2 SASEGT.

The J gene is TRBJ2-5, the V gene TRBV2; 9 positions match TRBD2. V shed 6 bases and J 5 bases; nucleotides not matched to a gene: 13. This CDR3 has 16 residues. Germline-derived CDR1 and CDR2 are SNHLY and FYNNEI. The CDR3 is CASRNFRGGGGETQYF. As DNA, the CDR3 is TGTGCCAGCAGAAACTTCCGCGGGGGGGGCGGTGAGACCCAGTACTTC.

The CDR3 coding sequence is TGTGCCAGCGCTACAACTAGCGGGGGATCCTCCACCGGGGAGCTGTTTTTT. Residues: CASATTSGGSSTGELFF. The V call is TRBV3-1 (or the pseudogene TRBV3-2), the J call TRBJ2-2; TRBD2 matches at 11 bases. Trimming at V came to 8 bases and at J to 4 bases, leaving 12 bases not matched to a gene. Germline lookup yields CDR1 LGHDT and CDR2 YNNKEL (reference sequence). This CDR3 has 17 residues.

The chain links TRBV6-6 to TRBJ2-5, with D possibly TRBD1 on 6 matching bases. Trimming removed 4 bases at V and 0 bases at J, with 9 bases between. Germline V gives CDR1 MNHNY, CDR2 SVGAGI (reference sequence). This CDR3 region has 14 residues. The CDR3 reads CASSSQGHQETQYF. Here the CDR3 DNA reads TGTGCCAGCAGTTCACAGGGCCACCAAGAGACCCAGTACTTC.

The V call is TRBV28, the J call TRBJ1-2; 7 nucleotides line up with TRBD1. Trimming took 4 bases from V and 8 from J; bases not matched to a gene: 13. From germline, CDR1 is MDHEN and CDR2 SYDVKM. The CDR3 has 15 amino acids. The CDR3 sequence is CASSSTGMPLLGYTF. CDR3 nucleotide sequence: TGTGCCAGCAGTTCGACAGGGATGCCTTTATTGGGCTACACCTTC.

The gene calls are TRBV5-1 and TRBJ1-2; no clear D gene. This CDR3 is built from 16 residues. Trimming removed 0 bases at V and 0 bases at J, with 12 bases between. In germline, CDR1 is SGHRS, CDR2 YFSETQ. CDR3 DNA: TGCGCCAGCAGCTTGGCATATGGCACAACTAACTATGGCTACACCTTC. Amino acids: CASSLAYGTTNYGYTF.

The chain couples TRBV27 to TRBJ1-1; D is ambiguous. The CDR3 contains 13 residues. The V and J ends lost 5 bases and 1 base respectively, with 8 bases between them. From germline, CDR1 is MNHEY and CDR2 SMNVEV (reference sequence). CDR3 coding DNA: TGTGCCAGCAGTGTACAGAGGAACACTGAAGCTTTCTTT. Translation gives CASSVQRNTEAFF.

This chain links TRBV29-1 with TRBJ2-3; 7 bases fit TRBD2. The CDR3 length is 13 residues. Germline V gene lookup returns CDR1 SQVTM and CDR2 ANQGSEA. Trimming took 1 base from V and 3 from J; bases not matched to a gene: 1. The CDR3 sequence: CSVEAGGTDTQYF. For the CDR3, the DNA is TGCAGCGTTGAAGCGGGAGGAACAGATACGCAGTATTTT.

V is TRBV18 and J is TRBJ1-1, with TRBD1 as a possible D gene (5 bases). The CDR3 covers 13 residues. From germline, CDR1 is KGHSH and CDR2 LQKENI. V lost 8 bases and J lost 6, with 16 bases in between. CDR3 bases: TGTGCCAGCCAAAGACAGTTCAAGGCTGAAGCTTTCTTT. Protein product: CASQRQFKAEAFF.

The V call is TRBV10-1, the J call TRBJ2-3; tentatively, D is TRBD2 (6 bases). In germline, CDR1 is WNHNN, CDR2 SYGVQD (reference sequence). The CDR3 totals 15 residues. Trimming cost V 6 bases and J 5 bases, with 18 bases left between them. The CDR3 here is CASSRAQVEGDTQYF. As DNA, the CDR3 is TGCGCCAGCAGCCGCGCACAGGTGGAGGGAGATACGCAGTATTTT.

This clone was seen a few times. The J gene is TRBJ1-2, the V gene TRBV7-2, with 7 bases aligning to TRBD1. The V gene's germline CDR1 is SGHTA and CDR2 FQGNSA. There are 14 residues in the CDR3. V gave up 6 bases and J gave up 4 bases; unmatched junction bases: 8. CDR3 nucleotides: TGTGCCAGCAGTTTTAACAGGGGAGGCTATGGCTACACCTTC. Translated: CASSFNRGGYGYTF. Based on the CDR3 plus reference TRBV7-2 and TRBJ1-2, the full variable domain is GAGVSQSPSNKVTEKGKDVELRCDPISGHTALYWYRQSLGQGLEFLIYFQGNSAPDKSGLPSDRFSAERTGGSVSTLTIQRTQQEDSAVYLCASSFNRGGYGYTFGSGTRLTVV.

V is TRBV24-1 and J is TRBJ1-1; the D gene is possibly TRBD1 (6 bases). Germline assignment: CDR1 KGHDR and CDR2 SFDVKD. This CDR3 region has 13 residues. V dropped 7 bases and J dropped 2 bases, with 10 bases sitting between them. In nucleotides, the CDR3 is TGTGCCACCAGGGACAGTCAAAACACTGAAGCTTTCTTT. It translates to CATRDSQNTEAFF.